The text below deals with one T cell receptor beta chain. This entry belongs to a study of blood T cell repertoires in COVID-19. J was trimmed by 5 bases and V by 5 bases; bases with no gene match: 29. Germline V gives CDR1 WNHNN, CDR2 SYGVQD (reference sequence). This CDR3 region has 21 residues. Sequenced by immunoSEQ multiplex PCR; TCRdb stores in-frame clones only, minus some. The sample lists roughly 140,000 clones, approximately 92% seen once, with less than 4% in the top ten. The sample was peripheral blood. The V gene is TRBV10-1, the J gene TRBJ2-5, with 7 bases aligning to TRBD2. This sequence was found in a woman aged 55-75 years with active COVID-19. The CDR3: CASSWGTLLARRECFMETQYF. As DNA, the CDR3 is TGCGCCAGCAGTTGGGGAACTTTACTAGCACGGCGGGAGTGCTTTATGGAGACCCAGTACTTC.